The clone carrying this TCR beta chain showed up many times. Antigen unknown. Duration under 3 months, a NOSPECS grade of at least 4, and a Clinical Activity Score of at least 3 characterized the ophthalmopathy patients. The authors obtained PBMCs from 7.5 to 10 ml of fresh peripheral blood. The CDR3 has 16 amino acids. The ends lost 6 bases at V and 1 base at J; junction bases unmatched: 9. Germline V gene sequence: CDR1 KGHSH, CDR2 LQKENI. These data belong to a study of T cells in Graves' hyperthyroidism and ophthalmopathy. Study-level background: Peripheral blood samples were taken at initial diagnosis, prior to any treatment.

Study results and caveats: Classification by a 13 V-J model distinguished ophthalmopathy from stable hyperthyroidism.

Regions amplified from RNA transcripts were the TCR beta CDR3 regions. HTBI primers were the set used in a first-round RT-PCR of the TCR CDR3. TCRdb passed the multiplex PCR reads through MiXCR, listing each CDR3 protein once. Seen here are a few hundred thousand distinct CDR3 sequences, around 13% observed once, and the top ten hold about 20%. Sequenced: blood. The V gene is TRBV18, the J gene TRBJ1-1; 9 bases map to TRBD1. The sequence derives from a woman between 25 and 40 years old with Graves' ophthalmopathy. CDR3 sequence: CASSFSQGATNTEAFF. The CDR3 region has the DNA TGTGCCAGCTCCTTCTCACAGGGGGCGACGAACACTGAAGCTTTCTTT.